This T cell receptor beta chain came from a study of blood T cells in healthy people across ages. Study-level points and caveats: Versus aged donors, long-lived donors had higher diversity and more naive CD4+ cells.

Details on this clonotype: Its specificity is not known.

This CDR3 has 11 amino acids. Per the germline V gene, CDR1 is SQVTM and CDR2 is ANQGSEA. Trimming shortened V by 4 bases and J by 4 bases, and 6 bases separated the two germline ends. The authors ran a second PCR of about 7 to 11 cycles using a sample-barcoded 5' primer and a J-beta primer mix. TCRdb processed the 5' RACE reads anew with MiXCR; each CDR3 protein has one entry. In the table there are roughly 1.7 million distinct CDR3 sequences, 34% of which are singletons. This receptor was taken from a woman aged 30 to 39 in good health. The rearrangement links TRBV29-1 to TRBJ2-3; no clear D. The sequencing sample was made of blood. DNA of the CDR3: TGCAGCGTTGTCGGCCCAGATACGCAGTATTTT. This gives the protein CSVVGPDTQYF.